Detailed here is one T cell receptor (beta chain). Its matching antigen is unknown. This PCR relied on a set of 60 Vbeta primers and 13 Jbeta primers. Generated by immunoSEQ multiplex PCR, the TCRdb table keeps only in-frame clones and is missing some. The sample yields roughly 190,000 clones, around 73% seen once. CDR3 length equals 16 residues. The ends were cut back, 1 base at V and 0 bases at J, with 10 bases in the middle. Germline loops: CDR1 SGHRS, CDR2 YFSETQ. The source of the sample is a study of cytomegalovirus exposure and HLA in healthy donors. Findings and caveats of the study: Presence/absence analysis assumed near-uniform sequencing depth across donors. Later analysis identified about 18,000 TCR beta sequences associated with HLA alleles, using a false discovery rate threshold of 0.05. CMV serostatus was the sole immune exposure data available.

Specimen: PBMCs. This receptor was taken from a woman younger than 45 in good health and CMV-seropositive. This chain uses TRBV5-1 with TRBJ1-4; no reliable D call. The CDR3 DNA reads TGCGCCAGCAGCTTGAGCAGGATTGCAACTAATGAAAAACTGTTTTTT. Protein product: CASSLSRIATNEKLFF. The variable domain in full, with the rest retrieved from reference TRBV5-1 and TRBJ1-4, is KAGVTQTPRYLIKTRGQQVTLSCSPISGHRSVSWYQQTPGQGLQFLFEYFSETQRNKGNFPGRFSGRQFSNSRSEMNVSTLELGDSALYLCASSLSRIATNEKLFFGSGTQLSVL.